The clone carrying this TCR beta chain has just a few counts. Its antigen is unidentified. This entry comes from a study of chemoradiotherapy in HPV16-positive cancers. Trimming took off 4 bases at V and 4 bases at J, with 19 bases between the two ends. The CDR3 is 16 amino acids. The germline CDR1 and CDR2 sequences are MNHEY and SMNVEV (reference sequence). Over chemoradiotherapy, repertoires were sampled more than once. Sequencing was performed with immunoSEQ multiplex PCR; in TCRdb, only in-frame clones are kept and a portion is missing. The sample lists tens of thousands of clones, roughly 88% occurring once. Points from the study as a whole: Candidate HPV-specific clones and E7-related TCR motifs grew in tumor during treatment.

This specimen was blood, taken from a patient who underwent chemoradiotherapy. The chain is built from TRBV27 and TRBJ1-2; D remains unclear. This sequence originates from a human donor with HPV-associated anogenital cancer. The CDR3 sequence is CASSSNPPPRFYGYTF. CDR3 bases: TGTGCCAGCAGTTCAAATCCTCCCCCACGGTTCTATGGCTACACCTTC.